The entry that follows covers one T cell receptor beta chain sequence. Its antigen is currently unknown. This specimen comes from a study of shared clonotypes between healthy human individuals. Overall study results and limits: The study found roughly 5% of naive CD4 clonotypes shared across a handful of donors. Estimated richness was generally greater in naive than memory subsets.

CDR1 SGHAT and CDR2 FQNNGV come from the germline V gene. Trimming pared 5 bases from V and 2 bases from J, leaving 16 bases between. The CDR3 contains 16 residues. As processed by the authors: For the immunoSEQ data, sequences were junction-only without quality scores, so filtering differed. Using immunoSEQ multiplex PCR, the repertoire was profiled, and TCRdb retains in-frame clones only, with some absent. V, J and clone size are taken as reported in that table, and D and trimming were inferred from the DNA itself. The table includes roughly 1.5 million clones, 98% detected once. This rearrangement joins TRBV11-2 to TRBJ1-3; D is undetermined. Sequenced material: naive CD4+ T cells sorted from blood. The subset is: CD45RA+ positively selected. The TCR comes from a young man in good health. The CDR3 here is CASSPRSGPPGNTIYF. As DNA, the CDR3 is TGTGCCAGCAGCCCGAGGTCTGGGCCCCCTGGAAACACCATATATTTT.